This note documents a single T cell receptor beta chain sequence. Cohort 3 recovery required two negative PCRs, clearance, or symptom resolution. This CDR3 contains 17 residues. V was trimmed by 4 bases and J by 8 bases, leaving 23 bases between them. Germline CDR1 SGHVS, CDR2 FQNEAQ. This entry belongs to a study of blood T cell repertoires in COVID-19. Study summary: Italy, Spain and the United States were the sources of the convalescent and acute COVID-19 samples.

The assay was immunoSEQ multiplex PCR, and TCRdb's table has in-frame clones only and misses some. The sample carries over 250,000 clones, roughly 90% recorded once. The chain uses TRBV7-8 and TRBJ1-4; no definite D call. The sequenced material came from PBMCs or T cells enriched from blood (not recorded which). The TCR sequence derives from a woman younger than 35 who had recovered from COVID-19. Here the CDR3 reads CASSSGAGLRGGEKLFF. The CDR3 DNA reads as TGTGCCAGCAGCTCCGGTGCCGGACTCCGGGGTGGCGAAAAACTGTTTTTT.